This T cell receptor (beta chain) comes out of a study of CD8 T cells in ankylosing spondylitis. This clonotype has more than one count but fewer than ten. Its antigen is unidentified. Libraries for TCR beta were made by quantitative 5'-RACE with molecular barcodes. TCRdb passed the 5' RACE reads through MiXCR, listing each CDR3 protein once. The sample comprises approximately 300,000 distinct CDR3 sequences, around 8% of which are singletons, and less than 15% rests with the top ten. Trimming left V 3 bases short and J 0 bases short, with 8 bases between. Germline-derived CDR1 and CDR2 are SGHAT and FQNNGV. The CDR3 has 15 residues. The study's findings and limits: Existing reports had already noted some motif variants in reactive arthritis synovial fluid and blood. CD8+ cells made up the disease-linked clones, which were relatively rare in peripheral blood. Ankylosing spondylitis blood seemed to carry a telltale TCR beta motif made of fewer than ten highly homologous variants. There was reportedly significant enrichment of clones that were disease-linked in matched ankylosing spondylitis synovial fluid.

The V and J genes are TRBV11-2 and TRBJ2-2; possibly TRBD2 for D (5 bases). The sequence was obtained from a male donor with ankylosing spondylitis. The sample consisted of blood, either unsorted or a sorted T cell fraction (not recorded which). The CDR3 sequence: CASSLVLANTGELFF. CDR3 nucleotide sequence: TGTGCCAGCAGCTTGGTACTAGCGAACACCGGGGAGCTGTTTTTT.